The following is a TCR beta chain sequence with its context. Its antigen is currently unknown. The data were taken from a study of cytomegalovirus exposure and HLA in healthy donors. Study-wide results and limits: The tendency of first-cohort TCR clusters to co-occur in the 120 or so validation repertoires emerged from a later analysis. Most TCR sequences were rare, but some public TCRs occurred in many donors. A list of about 160 TCR beta chains associated with cytomegalovirus was given.

The donors were part of the approximately 130-subject validation cohort, which stood apart from the approximately 700-subject first cohort. Repertoires were generated with immunoSEQ multiplex PCR, while TCRdb's copy carries only in-frame clones and drops some. There are a few hundred thousand clones in the sample; 86% occur only once, and around 0.84% lies in the top ten. V lost 1 base to trimming and J lost 3 bases; unmatched junction nucleotides: 10. This CDR3 region has 19 residues. Germline CDR1 SGHDN, CDR2 FVKESK. The chain employs TRBV14 and TRBJ2-2; 11 bases are a match to TRBD2. The specimen sequenced was PBMCs. The TCR comes from a woman in her late teens or twenties in good health and CMV-seronegative. Here the CDR3 reads CASSQGNSGRALYTGELFF. The CDR3 nucleotides read TGTGCCAGCAGCCAAGGAAATAGCGGGAGGGCCTTGTACACCGGGGAGCTGTTTTTT.